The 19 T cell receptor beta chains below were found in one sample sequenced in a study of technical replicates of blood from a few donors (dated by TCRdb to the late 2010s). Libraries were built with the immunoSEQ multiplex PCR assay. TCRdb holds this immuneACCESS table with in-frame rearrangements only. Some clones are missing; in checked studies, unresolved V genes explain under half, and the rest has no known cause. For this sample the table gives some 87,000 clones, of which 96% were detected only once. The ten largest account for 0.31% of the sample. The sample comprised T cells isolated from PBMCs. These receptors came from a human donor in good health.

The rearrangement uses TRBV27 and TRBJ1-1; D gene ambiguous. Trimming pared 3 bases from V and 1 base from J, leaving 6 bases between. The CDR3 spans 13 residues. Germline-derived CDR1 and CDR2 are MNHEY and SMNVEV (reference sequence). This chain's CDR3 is CASSLIENTEAFF. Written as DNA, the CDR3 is TGTGCCAGCAGTTTGATAGAGAACACTGAAGCTTTCTTT.

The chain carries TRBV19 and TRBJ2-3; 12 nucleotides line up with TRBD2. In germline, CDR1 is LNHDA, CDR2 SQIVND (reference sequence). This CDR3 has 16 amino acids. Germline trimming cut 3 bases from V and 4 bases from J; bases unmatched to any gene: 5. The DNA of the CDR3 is TGTGCCAGTAGTATGACTAGCGGGAGTTGGGCAGATACGCAGTATTTT. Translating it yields CASSMTSGSWADTQYF.

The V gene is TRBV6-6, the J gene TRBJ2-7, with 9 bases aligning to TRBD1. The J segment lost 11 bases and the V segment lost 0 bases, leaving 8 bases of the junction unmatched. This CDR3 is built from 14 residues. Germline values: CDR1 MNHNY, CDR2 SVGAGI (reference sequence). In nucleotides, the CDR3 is TGTGCCAGCAGTTACTCGAACCCAAGACAGGGGGAGTACTTC. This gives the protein CASSYSNPRQGEYF.

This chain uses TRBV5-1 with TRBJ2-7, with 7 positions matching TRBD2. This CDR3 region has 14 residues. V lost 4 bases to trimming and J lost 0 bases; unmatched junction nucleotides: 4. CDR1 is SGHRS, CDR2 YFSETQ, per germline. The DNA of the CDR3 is TGCGCCAGCAGCCCGGGGGGACTCTCCTACGAGCAGTACTTC. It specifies CASSPGGLSYEQYF.

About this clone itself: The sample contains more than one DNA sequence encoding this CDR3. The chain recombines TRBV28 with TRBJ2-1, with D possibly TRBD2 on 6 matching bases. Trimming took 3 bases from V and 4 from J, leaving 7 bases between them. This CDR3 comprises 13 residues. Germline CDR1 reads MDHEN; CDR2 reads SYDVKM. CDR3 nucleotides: TGTGCCAGCAGTTTGCGGGGATACAATGAGCAGTTCTTC. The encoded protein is CASSLRGYNEQFF.

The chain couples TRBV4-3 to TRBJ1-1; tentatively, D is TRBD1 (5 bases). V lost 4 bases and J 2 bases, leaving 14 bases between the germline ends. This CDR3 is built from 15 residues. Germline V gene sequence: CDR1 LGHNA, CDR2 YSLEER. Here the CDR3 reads CASSRSREVNTEAFF. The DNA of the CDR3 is TGCGCCAGCAGCCGAAGCAGGGAAGTTAACACTGAAGCTTTCTTT.

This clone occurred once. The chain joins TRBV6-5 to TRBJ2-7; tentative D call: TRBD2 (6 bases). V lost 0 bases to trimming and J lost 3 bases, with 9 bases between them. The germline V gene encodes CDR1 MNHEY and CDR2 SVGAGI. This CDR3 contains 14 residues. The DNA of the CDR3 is TGTGCCAGCAGTTACTCTCGGACTAACTACGAGCAGTACTTC. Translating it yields CASSYSRTNYEQYF.

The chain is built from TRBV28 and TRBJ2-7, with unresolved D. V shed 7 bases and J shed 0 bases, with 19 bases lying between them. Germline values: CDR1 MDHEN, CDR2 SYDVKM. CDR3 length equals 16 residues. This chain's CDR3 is CASIPTIVQSSYEQYF. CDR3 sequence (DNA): TGTGCCAGCATCCCTACGATAGTTCAAAGCTCCTACGAGCAGTACTTC. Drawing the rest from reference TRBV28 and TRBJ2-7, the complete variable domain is DVKVTQSSRYLVKRTGEKVFLECVQDMDHENMFWYRQDPGLGLRLIYFSYDVKMKEKGDIPEGYSVSREKKERFSLILESASTNQTSMYLCASIPTIVQSSYEQYFGPGTRLTVT.

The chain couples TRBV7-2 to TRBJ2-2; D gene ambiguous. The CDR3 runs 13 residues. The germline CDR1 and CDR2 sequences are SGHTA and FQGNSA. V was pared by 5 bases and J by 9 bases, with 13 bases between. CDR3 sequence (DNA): TGTGCCAGCAGCGAACCCCCCGGGTGGGAGCTGTTTTTT. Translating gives CASSEPPGWELFF.

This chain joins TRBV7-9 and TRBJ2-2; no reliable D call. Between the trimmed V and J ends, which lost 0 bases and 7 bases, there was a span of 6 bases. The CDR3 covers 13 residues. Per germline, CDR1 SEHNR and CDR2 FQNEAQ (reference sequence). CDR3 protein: CASSLARGGELFF. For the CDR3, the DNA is TGTGCCAGCAGCTTAGCGCGAGGCGGGGAGCTGTTTTTT.

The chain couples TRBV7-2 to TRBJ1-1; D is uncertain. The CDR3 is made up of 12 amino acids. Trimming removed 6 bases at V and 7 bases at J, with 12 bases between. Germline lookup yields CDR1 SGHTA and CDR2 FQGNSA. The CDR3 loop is CASSAGEGEAFF. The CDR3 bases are TGTGCCAGCAGTGCCGGAGAAGGTGAAGCTTTCTTT.

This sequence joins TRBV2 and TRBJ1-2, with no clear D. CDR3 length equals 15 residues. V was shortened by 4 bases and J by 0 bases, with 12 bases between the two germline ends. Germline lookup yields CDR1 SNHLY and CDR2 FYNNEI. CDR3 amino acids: CASSGTPPANYGYTF. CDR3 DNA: TGTGCCAGCAGTGGAACCCCTCCAGCTAACTATGGCTACACCTTC.

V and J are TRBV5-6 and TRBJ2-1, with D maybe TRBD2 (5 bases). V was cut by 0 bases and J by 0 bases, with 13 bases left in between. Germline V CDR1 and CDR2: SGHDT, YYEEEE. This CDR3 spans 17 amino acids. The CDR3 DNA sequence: TGTGCCAGCAGCTTGGCCGCCGGGGTAAGCTCCTACAATGAGCAGTTCTTC. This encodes CASSLAAGVSSYNEQFF.

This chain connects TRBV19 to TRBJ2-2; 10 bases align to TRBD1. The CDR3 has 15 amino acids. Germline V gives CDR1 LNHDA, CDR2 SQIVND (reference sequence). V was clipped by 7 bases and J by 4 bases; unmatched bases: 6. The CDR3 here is CASTRTGGLTGELFF. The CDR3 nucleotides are TGTGCCAGTACCCGGACAGGGGGACTCACCGGGGAGCTGTTTTTT.

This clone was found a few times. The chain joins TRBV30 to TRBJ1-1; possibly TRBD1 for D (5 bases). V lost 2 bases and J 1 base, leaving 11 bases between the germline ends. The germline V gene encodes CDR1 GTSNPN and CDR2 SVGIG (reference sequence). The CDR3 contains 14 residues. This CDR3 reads CAWSSDRSNTEAFF. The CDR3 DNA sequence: TGTGCCTGGAGTTCCGACAGATCGAACACTGAAGCTTTCTTT.

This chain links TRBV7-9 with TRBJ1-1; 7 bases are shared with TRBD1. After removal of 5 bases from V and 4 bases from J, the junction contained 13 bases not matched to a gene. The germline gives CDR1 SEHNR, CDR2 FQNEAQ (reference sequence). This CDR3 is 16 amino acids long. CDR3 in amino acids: CASSLQMTGRSTEAFF. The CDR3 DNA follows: TGTGCCAGCAGCCTACAAATGACAGGGAGAAGCACTGAAGCTTTCTTT.

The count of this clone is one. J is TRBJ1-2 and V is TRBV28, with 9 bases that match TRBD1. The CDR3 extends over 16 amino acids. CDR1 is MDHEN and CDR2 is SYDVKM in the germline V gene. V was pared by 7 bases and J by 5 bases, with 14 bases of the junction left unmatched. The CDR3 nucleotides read TGTGCCAGCACCCAGACCCCCTCCGGGACAGGGTATGGCTACACCTTC. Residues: CASTQTPSGTGYGYTF.

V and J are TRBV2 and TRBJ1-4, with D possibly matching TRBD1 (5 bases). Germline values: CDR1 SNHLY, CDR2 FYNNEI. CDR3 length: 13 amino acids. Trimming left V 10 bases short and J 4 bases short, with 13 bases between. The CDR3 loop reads CATAGPINEKLFF. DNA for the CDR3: TGTGCCACTGCGGGACCGATTAATGAAAAACTGTTTTTT.

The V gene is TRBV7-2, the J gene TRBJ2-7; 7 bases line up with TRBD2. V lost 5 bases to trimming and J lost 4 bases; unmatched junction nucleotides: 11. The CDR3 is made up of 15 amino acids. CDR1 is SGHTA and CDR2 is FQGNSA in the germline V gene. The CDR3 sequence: CASSADGGRPYEQYF. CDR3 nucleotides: TGTGCCAGCAGCGCAGACGGCGGGAGACCATACGAGCAGTACTTC.